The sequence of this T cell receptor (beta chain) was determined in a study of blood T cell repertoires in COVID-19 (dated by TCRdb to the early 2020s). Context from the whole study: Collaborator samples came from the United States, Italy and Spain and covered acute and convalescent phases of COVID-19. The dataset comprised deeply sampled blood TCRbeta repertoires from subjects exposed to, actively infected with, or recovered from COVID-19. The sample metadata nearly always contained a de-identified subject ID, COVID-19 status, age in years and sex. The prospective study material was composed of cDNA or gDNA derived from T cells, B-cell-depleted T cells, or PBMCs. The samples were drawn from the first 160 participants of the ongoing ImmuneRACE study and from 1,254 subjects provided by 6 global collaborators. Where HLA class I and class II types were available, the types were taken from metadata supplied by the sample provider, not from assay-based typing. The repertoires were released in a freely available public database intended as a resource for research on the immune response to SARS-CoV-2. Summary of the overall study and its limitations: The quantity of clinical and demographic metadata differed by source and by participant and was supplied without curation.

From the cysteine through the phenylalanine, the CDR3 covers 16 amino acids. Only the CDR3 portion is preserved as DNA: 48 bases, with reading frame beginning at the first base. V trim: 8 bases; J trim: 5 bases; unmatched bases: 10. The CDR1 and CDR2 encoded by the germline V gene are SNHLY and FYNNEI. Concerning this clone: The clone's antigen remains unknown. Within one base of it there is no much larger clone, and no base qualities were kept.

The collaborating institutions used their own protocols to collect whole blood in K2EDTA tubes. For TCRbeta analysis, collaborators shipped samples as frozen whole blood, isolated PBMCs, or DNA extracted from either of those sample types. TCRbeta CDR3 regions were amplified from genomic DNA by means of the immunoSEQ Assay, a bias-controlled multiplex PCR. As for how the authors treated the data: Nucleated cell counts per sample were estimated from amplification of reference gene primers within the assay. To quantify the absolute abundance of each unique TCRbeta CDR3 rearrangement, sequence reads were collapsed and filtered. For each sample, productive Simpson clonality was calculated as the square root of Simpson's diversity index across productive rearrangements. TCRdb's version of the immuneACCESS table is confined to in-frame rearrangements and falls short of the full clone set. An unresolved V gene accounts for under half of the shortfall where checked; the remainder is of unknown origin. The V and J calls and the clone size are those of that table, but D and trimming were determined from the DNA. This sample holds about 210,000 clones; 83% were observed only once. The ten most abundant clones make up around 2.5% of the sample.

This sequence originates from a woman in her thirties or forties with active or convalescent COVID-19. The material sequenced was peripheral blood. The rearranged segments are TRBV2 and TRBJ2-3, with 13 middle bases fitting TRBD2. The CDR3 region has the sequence CASGGTSGAMGDTQYF. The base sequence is TGTGCCAGCGGGGGGACTAGCGGGGCAATGGGAGATACGCAGTATTTT.